This TCR beta chain was obtained from a study of T-cell reconstitution after alpha-beta-depleted transplantation in children (dated by TCRdb to the mid-2010s). At the level of the whole study: Using TCR repertoire profiling, the study followed T-cell immune reconstitution in a quantitative way in children after TCRalphabeta/CD19-depleted allogeneic hematopoietic cell transplantation. The paper's findings and limits, for the study overall: In some patients, the high TCRbeta diversity seen at day 60 was put down to recipient T cells and intrathymic progenitors that had survived conditioning. The apparently early recovery of alphabetaT-cell counts about two months after transplant reportedly depended on only several hundred rapidly expanded clones that came from non-depleted graft cells. Hyperexpanded clone frequencies declined over subsequent months; after one year, T-cell counts and TCRbeta diversity were mostly attributed to newly produced T cells.

Only a few counts were recorded for this clonotype. Its antigen is still unknown. Base qualities are not provided; no much larger clone lies one nucleotide away. The method behind the library was PCR. Sequenced on an Illumina HiSeq 2500. To normalize quantification of the TCRbeta repertoire, the TCR libraries were built with molecular barcoding that relied on unique molecular identifiers. TCRdb reprocessing: public reads trimmed at Q25 with fastp, clones called with MiXCR, in-frame beta chains kept. Every entry covers one CDR3 protein and lists the most common genes and DNA from its rows. The sample table records about 600,000 distinct CDR3 sequences; roughly 13% of these occur just once. Around 2.2% of the sample is in the top ten clones. The treatment or condition tag for this specimen amounts to: allogeneic hematopoietic cell transplantation with graft depleted of TCRalphabeta T cells and CD19 B cells. The children who served as transplant recipients had been given grafts of TCRalphabeta/CD19-depleted allogeneic hematopoietic cells.

The sample was PBMCs, mostly from graft donor cells, taken 360 days after TCRalphabeta/CD19-depleted stem cell transplant. This clonotype was obtained from a male patient aged 5 to 17 who had a stem cell transplant for acute myeloid leukemia, so the T cells may come from the graft donor.

The CDR3 protein is CASSFSGTSGGETQYF. The DNA sequence follows: TGTGCCAGCAGTTTCTCCGGGACTAGCGGTGGCGAGACCCAGTACTTC. The rearranged segments are TRBV2 and TRBJ2-5, with 11 junctional bases fitting TRBD2. The CDR3 runs 16 amino acids, cysteine and phenylalanine included. CDR3 DNA only is kept here, 48 bases in frame from base 1. Relative to germline, V is missing 5 bases and J is missing 5 bases, with 10 bases of the junction outside any gene match. The CDR1 and CDR2 encoded by the germline V gene are SNHLY and FYNNEI.